What follows is one T cell receptor beta chain and its context. The data belong to a study of blood T cell repertoires in COVID-19. TCRdb's copy holds only in-frame clones and misses some; the assay was immunoSEQ multiplex PCR. This sample carries 95,000 to 100,000 clones, about 89% of them seen once, and the ten largest clones take roughly 17%. V lost 4 bases, J lost 1 base, and 15 bases lay in between. Germline-derived CDR1 and CDR2 are SGHRS and YFSETQ. The CDR3 length is 16 residues. Sequenced input: peripheral blood. The chain joins TRBV5-1 to TRBJ1-3; tentative D call: TRBD1 (6 bases). The receptor was isolated from a man in his fifties with acute or convalescent COVID-19. The CDR3 nucleotides read TGCGCCAGCAGCAAGACAGGACCCCCTTCTGGAAACACCATATATTTT. Translating it yields CASSKTGPPSGNTIYF.